These 3 T cell receptor beta chains share one sample of origin, sequenced in a study of T cell responses to AZD1222 COVID-19 vaccine. Sequencing was performed with immunoSEQ multiplex PCR; in TCRdb, only in-frame clones are kept and a portion is missing. Among about 140,000 clones, almost 90% were seen once, and the ten largest hold around 3.6%. This material consisted of peripheral blood, taken on day 0 of AZD1222 vaccination. The receptor set was obtained from an adult in good health.

This chain links TRBV5-1 with TRBJ2-6; 8 bases fit TRBD1. The CDR3 spans 16 residues. The germline V gene has CDR1 SGHRS and CDR2 YFSETQ. J was trimmed by 0 bases and V by 2 bases; bases with no gene match: 1. The CDR3 DNA reads as TGCGCCAGCAGCTTTACAGGGGGCTCTGGGGCCAACGTCCTGACTTTC. Its protein is CASSFTGGSGANVLTF.

This chain joins TRBV19 and TRBJ2-5; the D call may be TRBD1 or TRBD2 (5 bases each). This CDR3 comprises 16 residues. Germline-derived CDR1 and CDR2 are LNHDA and SQIVND (reference sequence). The V and J ends lost 3 bases and 2 bases respectively, with 16 bases between them. The CDR3 is CASSILFGTHQETQYF. CDR3 nucleotide sequence: TGTGCCAGTAGTATTCTGTTTGGGACCCATCAAGAGACCCAGTACTTC.

This rearrangement joins TRBV30 to TRBJ1-6; D is unclear. V gave up 1 base and J gave up 8 bases, with 9 bases separating them. The CDR3 is 13 residues long. Looked up from germline, CDR1 is GTSNPN and CDR2 is SVGIG (reference sequence). For the CDR3, the DNA is TGTGCCTGGAGTGGGCAGGTAGATTCACCCCTCCACTTT. Translation: CAWSGQVDSPLHF.